A selection of T cell receptor beta chains follows, all from one sample in a study of blood T cell repertoires in COVID-19. This table comes from immunoSEQ multiplex PCR, and its TCRdb copy is limited to in-frame clones, with some not included. The sample has 160,000 or so clones; roughly 90% are singletons. Sequencing was performed on peripheral blood. The receptors derive from a man between 60 and 75 years old with acute or convalescent COVID-19. Each CDR3 is given with its conserved first and last residue. The D gene is left open where the match is weak. The size of a clone is reported for some rows only, either as once, few or many, or as a class for expanded clones.

V,J,D,size,CDR3,DNA
TRBV11-2,TRBJ2-2,TRBD2,-,CASSSRGEGTNTGELFF,TGTGCCAGCAGCTCCCGGGGGGAGGGGACGAACACCGGGGAGCTGTTTTTT
TRBV6-4,TRBJ2-7,-,-,CARGIRGPYEQYF,TGTGCCAGAGGGATCAGGGGCCCCTACGAGCAGTACTTC
TRBV20-1,TRBJ1-2,-,-,CSARMGGGYTF,TGCAGTGCACGAATGGGGGGTGGCTACACCTTC
TRBV2,TRBJ1-6,-,-,CASSVAGSWRNSPLHF,TGTGCCAGCAGTGTCGCGGGAAGTTGGAGGAATTCACCCCTCCACTTT
TRBV28,TRBJ1-6,TRBD1,-,CASSLRDRLNSPLHF,TGTGCCAGCAGTTTAAGGGACAGACTTAATTCACCCCTCCACTTT
TRBV7-2,TRBJ2-7,-,-,CASSIGLLSEQYF,TGTGCCAGCAGCATCGGACTGTTGTCCGAGCAGTACTTC
TRBV3-1/TRBV3-2,TRBJ1-2,-,-,CASSQDPKYGYTF,TGTGCCAGCAGCCAAGACCCTAAGTATGGCTACACCTTC
TRBV7-9,TRBJ2-7,TRBD1,-,CASSLSGQGTPYEQYF,TGTGCCAGCAGCTTATCCGGACAGGGGACCCCCTACGAGCAGTACTTC
TRBV4-1,TRBJ2-2,TRBD1,-,CASSPRTGNSGELFF,TGCGCCAGCAGCCCTCGGACAGGGAATTCCGGGGAGCTGTTTTTT
TRBV7-9,TRBJ2-3,-,-,CASSLVVPDTQYF,TGTGCCAGCAGCTTAGTAGTACCTGATACGCAGTATTTT
TRBV6-5,TRBJ1-6,-,-,CASSSGTAGRSLHF,TGTGCCAGCAGCTCCGGGACGGCGGGACGCTCCCTCCACTTT
TRBV11-2,TRBJ2-1,TRBD2,-,CASSEGPAGGPKNEQFF,TGTGCCAGCAGCGAGGGACCGGCGGGGGGGCCTAAAAATGAGCAGTTCTTC
TRBV19,TRBJ1-2,-,once,CASNQGRDYGYTF,TGTGCCAGTAATCAGGGCAGAGACTATGGCTACACCTTC
TRBV5-1,TRBJ1-2,-,once,CASSLEGRDTTNYGYTF,TGCGCCAGCAGCTTGGAAGGCCGGGACACCACTAACTATGGCTACACCTTC
TRBV24-1,TRBJ2-1,-,-,CATSSTTGEAYNEQFF,TGTGCCACCAGTTCAACGACAGGCGAAGCCTACAATGAGCAGTTCTTC
TRBV11-2,TRBJ2-7,-,-,CASSHSPYEQYF,TGTGCCAGCAGCCACTCCCCCTACGAGCAGTACTTC
TRBV5-7,TRBJ1-1,TRBD1,-,CASSPGTDPMNTEAFF,TGTGCCAGCAGCCCGGGGACAGATCCCATGAACACTGAAGCTTTCTTT
TRBV9,TRBJ2-3,TRBD2,once,CASSAGTISTDTQYF,TGTGCCAGCAGTGCCGGGACTATAAGCACAGATACGCAGTATTTT
TRBV29-1,TRBJ2-1,-,-,CSYLVGGPYNEQFF,TGCAGCTACTTAGTGGGGGGGCCTTACAATGAGCAGTTCTTC
TRBV5-6,TRBJ1-1,-,-,CASSLLTGKKAFF,TGTGCCAGCAGCTTACTTACAGGGAAAAAAGCTTTCTTT
TRBV7-9,TRBJ1-3,-,-,CASELNSGNTIYF,TGTGCCAGCGAACTTAACTCTGGAAACACCATATATTTT
TRBV3-1/TRBV3-2,TRBJ1-2,-,-,CASSQAASGYTF,TGTGCCAGCAGCCAAGCAGCGAGTGGCTACACCTTC
TRBV6-1,TRBJ2-7,-,-,CASSYSGGEQYF,TGTGCCAGCAGTTATTCGGGTGGGGAGCAGTACTTC
TRBV5-6,TRBJ1-2,TRBD1,-,CASSGRDRGLWYGYTF,TGTGCCAGCAGCGGACGAGACAGGGGTCTTTGGTATGGCTACACCTTC
TRBV4-1,TRBJ2-5,-,few,CASSQDGGGLETQYF,TGCGCCAGCAGCCAAGATGGGGGGGGGCTTGAGACCCAGTACTTC
TRBV12-3/TRBV12-4,TRBJ2-7,-,-,CASSPSSSEQYF,TGTGCCAGCAGCCCTTCTAGTTCCGAGCAGTACTTC
TRBV5-1,TRBJ2-3,TRBD2,-,CASSLGTSGGPRDTQYF,TGCGCCAGCAGCCTCGGGACTAGCGGGGGCCCTCGGGATACGCAGTATTTT
TRBV11-2,TRBJ2-7,-,-,CASSLSPAGPPYEQYF,TGTGCCAGCAGCTTAAGTCCCGCGGGACCCCCCTACGAGCAGTACTTC
TRBV11-3,TRBJ2-7,-,-,CASSSATESYEQYF,TGTGCCAGCAGCTCAGCGACAGAGTCCTACGAGCAGTACTTC
TRBV7-9,TRBJ1-2,-,-,CASSLARAVGYTF,TGTGCCAGCAGCTTAGCGCGGGCAGTTGGCTACACCTTC
TRBV7-8,TRBJ1-5,-,-,CASSRAGGSNQPQHF,TGTGCCAGCAGCCGGGCGGGTGGGAGCAATCAGCCCCAGCATTTT
TRBV7-2,TRBJ1-1,-,-,CASSLMSQTEAFF,TGTGCCAGCAGCTTAATGTCGCAGACTGAAGCTTTCTTT
TRBV6-5,TRBJ2-6,-,-,CASSPQGTGANVLTF,TGTGCCAGCAGTCCACAGGGCACTGGGGCCAACGTCCTGACTTTC
TRBV2,TRBJ1-2,TRBD1,-,CASRGTGGGYGYTF,TGTGCCAGTCGCGGGACAGGGGGCGGCTATGGCTACACCTTC
TRBV6-1,TRBJ1-1,-,-,CASSEGPLQAFF,TGTGCCAGCAGTGAAGGGCCCTTACAGGCTTTCTTT
TRBV7-9,TRBJ1-5,-,-,CASSPTGFNQPQHF,TGTGCCAGCAGCCCCACAGGTTTCAATCAGCCCCAGCATTTT
TRBV12-3/TRBV12-4,TRBJ1-6,-,once,CASSFPYSPLHF,TGTGCCAGCAGTTTCCCCTATTCACCCCTCCACTTT
TRBV6-6,TRBJ2-1,-,-,CASSQVNEQFF,TGTGCCAGCAGCCAGGTCAATGAGCAGTTCTTC
TRBV12-3/TRBV12-4,TRBJ1-3,TRBD1,-,CASSLDRAYTIYF,TGTGCCAGCAGTCTCGACAGGGCGTACACCATATATTTT
TRBV29-1,TRBJ2-7,-,-,CSVLQDKGVRYEQYF,TGCAGCGTTCTCCAAGACAAGGGGGTGAGGTACGAGCAGTACTTC